Below are 32 T cell receptor beta chains sequenced from a single sample in a study of control samples from healthy donors and cancer patients. Only in-frame clones appear in the TCRdb table, and some are missing; sequencing was by immunoSEQ multiplex PCR. The sample includes 45,000 to 60,000 clones, 94% seen only once; the top ten take roughly 4%. Sequencing used blood. The source of these receptors is a man aged 25 to 40 in good health.

This clone has only one observation. The rearrangement uses TRBV11-2 and TRBJ1-2; D is unresolved. The germline V gene has CDR1 SGHAT and CDR2 FQNNGV. The V end was cut by 1 base, the J end by 4 bases, with 7 bases between. The CDR3 contains 13 residues. The CDR3, as DNA: TGTGCCAGCAGCTTAGGCGGAAGCTATGGCTACACCTTC. It encodes CASSLGGSYGYTF.

V is TRBV5-1 and J is TRBJ1-2; 8 bases line up with TRBD1. This CDR3 has 13 amino acids. Germline V gene lookup returns CDR1 SGHRS and CDR2 YFSETQ. J gave up 2 bases and V 7 bases, and 4 bases lay outside the gene matches. In DNA, the CDR3 is TGCGCCAGCGGACCAGGGGGCAACTATGGCTACACCTTC. It encodes CASGPGGNYGYTF. Supplemented by reference TRBV5-1 and TRBJ1-2, the full variable domain reads KAGVTQTPRYLIKTRGQQVTLSCSPISGHRSVSWYQQTPGQGLQFLFEYFSETQRNKGNFPGRFSGRQFSNSRSEMNVSTLELGDSALYLCASGPGGNYGYTFGSGTRLTVV.

The V call is TRBV28, the J call TRBJ2-1, with D possibly matching TRBD2 (6 bases). Germline CDR1 and CDR2: MDHEN and SYDVKM. The length of the CDR3 is 15 residues. V was shortened by 3 bases and J by 3 bases, with 12 bases between the two germline ends. The CDR3 DNA sequence: TGTGCCAGCAGTTTGGGCGGGACTGTCTACAATGAGCAGTTCTTC. This gives the protein CASSLGGTVYNEQFF.

CDR3 loop: CASSTPPGTQYF. The DNA of the CDR3 is TGTGCCAGTAGTACCCCGCCTGGGACGCAGTATTTT. The V call is TRBV19, the J call TRBJ2-3, with D uncertain. The CDR3 is 12 amino acids. Trimming cost V 4 bases and J 9 bases, with 11 bases left between them. From germline, CDR1 is LNHDA and CDR2 SQIVND (reference sequence).

This clone was recorded a few times. The CDR3 protein is CAPSQGWGAAGELFF. The CDR3 DNA reads as TGCGCCCCCAGCCAAGGGTGGGGGGCGGCCGGGGAGCTGTTTTTT. This rearrangement joins TRBV4-1 to TRBJ2-2; tentatively, D is TRBD1 or TRBD2 (6 bases each). CDR1 is MGHRA and CDR2 is YSYEKL in the germline V gene. This CDR3 comprises 15 residues. Trimming cost V 11 bases and J 6 bases, with 22 bases left between them.

This chain joins TRBV18 and TRBJ2-5; D unresolved. The V end was cut by 0 bases, the J end by 4 bases, with 15 bases between. From germline, CDR1 is KGHSH and CDR2 LQKENI. The CDR3 loop spans 16 amino acids. CDR3 region: CASSPPVGTSGETQYF. The CDR3 DNA is TGTGCCAGCTCACCACCGGTAGGCACCTCCGGAGAGACCCAGTACTTC.

DNA for the CDR3: TGTGCCAGCAGCTTGTGGCGGGGCAATCAGCCCCAGCATTTT. It translates to CASSLWRGNQPQHF. This sequence joins TRBV5-5 and TRBJ1-5, with D uncertain. Germline lookup yields CDR1 SGHKS and CDR2 YYEKEE (reference sequence). Between the trimmed V and J ends, which lost 1 base and 2 bases, there was a span of 7 bases. The CDR3 runs to 14 residues.

The genes are TRBV24-1 and TRBJ1-3, with D possibly TRBD1 on 6 matching bases. CDR1 is KGHDR and CDR2 is SFDVKD in the germline V gene. Trimming stripped 3 bases from V and 2 bases from J, with 16 bases between. The CDR3 loop spans 17 amino acids. The DNA for the CDR3 is TGTGCCACCAGTGATCACTTTAGGGGGTACACTGGAAACACCATATATTTT. Its translation: CATSDHFRGYTGNTIYF.

This sequence joins TRBV29-1 and TRBJ1-2; 10 positions match TRBD1. The length of the CDR3 is 14 residues. Germline values: CDR1 SQVTM, CDR2 ANQGSEA. J was trimmed by 6 bases and V by 0 bases; bases with no gene match: 4. CDR3 DNA sequence: TGCAGCGTTGAAGAAGGGACAGGGGAAAATGGCTACACCTTC. Translated, it gives CSVEEGTGENGYTF.

The rearrangement joins TRBV5-6 to TRBJ1-1; 9 nucleotides align to TRBD1. This CDR3 is 16 amino acids long. Germline V gene sequence: CDR1 SGHDT, CDR2 YYEEEE. J lost 1 base, V lost 2 bases, and 6 bases had no gene match. This chain's CDR3 is CASSLQWGQGNTEAFF. CDR3 in DNA: TGTGCCAGCAGCTTACAATGGGGACAGGGGAACACTGAAGCTTTCTTT.

V is TRBV6-6 and J is TRBJ2-3, with unresolved D. The CDR3 loop spans 14 amino acids. Trimming left V 0 bases short and J 2 bases short, with 6 bases between. The V gene's germline CDR1 is MNHNY and CDR2 SVGAGI (reference sequence). The chain's CDR3 is CASSYSKSTDTQYF. The CDR3 nucleotides read TGTGCCAGCAGTTACTCAAAGTCCACAGATACGCAGTATTTT.

The CDR3: CASRGLATEAFF. In nucleotides, the CDR3 is TGTGCCAGCAGGGGACTGGCCACTGAAGCTTTCTTT. The rearrangement links TRBV7-9 to TRBJ1-1; D is perhaps TRBD1 (5 bases). Trimming removed 6 bases at V and 4 bases at J, with 9 bases between. Per the germline V gene, CDR1 is SEHNR and CDR2 is FQNEAQ (reference sequence). The CDR3 sequence is 12 residues long.

V is TRBV19 and J is TRBJ1-3; D not certain. Trimming took 2 bases from V and 4 from J, leaving 9 bases between them. Per germline, CDR1 LNHDA and CDR2 SQIVND (reference sequence). This CDR3 region has 14 residues. The CDR3 nucleotides read TGTGCCAGTAGTATACTGGGGATCGGAAACACCATATATTTT. Encoded protein: CASSILGIGNTIYF.

This rearrangement joins TRBV24-1 to TRBJ2-3, with D perhaps matching TRBD1 or TRBD2 (5 bases each). Germline CDR1 is KGHDR and CDR2 is SFDVKD. This CDR3 comprises 12 residues. V lost 5 bases and J lost 8, with 10 bases in between. This chain's CDR3 is CATSGPGATQYF. CDR3 DNA sequence: TGTGCCACCAGTGGACCCGGGGCTACGCAGTATTTT.

CDR3 protein: CASSEILATTFSTDTQYF. The CDR3 DNA reads TGTGCCAGCAGCGAAATCCTCGCGACTACTTTTAGCACAGATACGCAGTATTTT. This chain connects TRBV9 to TRBJ2-3; perhaps TRBD2 as D (5 bases). The germline V gene encodes CDR1 SGDLS and CDR2 YYNGEE. This CDR3 has 18 amino acids. V was shortened by 3 bases and J by 0 bases, with 20 bases between the two germline ends.

This chain links TRBV20-1 with TRBJ1-2; D ambiguous. Per germline, CDR1 DFQATT and CDR2 SNEGSKA (reference sequence). The CDR3 extends over 10 amino acids. V was cut by 3 bases and J by 6 bases, with 5 bases left in between. The chain's CDR3 is CSASPDGYTF. In DNA form, the CDR3 reads TGCAGTGCTAGCCCCGATGGCTACACCTTC.

The chain carries TRBV7-2 and TRBJ2-7; 11 positions match TRBD2. The V segment lost 5 bases and the J segment 6 bases; nucleotides outside the gene matches: 12. This CDR3 comprises 16 residues. Germline CDR1 reads SGHTA; CDR2 reads FQGNSA. The CDR3 sequence is CASSLHSGRATLEQYF. CDR3 DNA sequence: TGTGCCAGCAGCCTCCATAGCGGGAGGGCCACTCTCGAGCAGTACTTC.

CDR3 loop: CASSLAGGDNEQFF. The CDR3 DNA is TGCGCCAGCAGCTTGGCCGGTGGAGACAATGAGCAGTTCTTC. The V gene is TRBV5-1, the J gene TRBJ2-1; D remains unclear. This CDR3 region has 14 residues. The germline gives CDR1 SGHRS, CDR2 YFSETQ. V was pared by 0 bases and J by 5 bases, with 9 bases between.

The chain links TRBV29-1 to TRBJ1-5, with D possibly matching TRBD1 (6 bases). V dropped 4 bases and J dropped 2 bases, with 15 bases sitting between them. Germline loops: CDR1 SQVTM, CDR2 ANQGSEA. The CDR3 length is 15 residues. CDR3: CSVVTGAGGNQPQHF. The CDR3 DNA follows: TGCAGCGTTGTAACGGGGGCGGGTGGCAATCAGCCCCAGCATTTT.

This sequence joins TRBV4-1 and TRBJ2-2, with 7 nucleotides matching TRBD2. CDR1 is MGHRA and CDR2 is YSYEKL in the germline V gene. The CDR3 contains 16 residues. V was pared by 6 bases and J by 5 bases, with 12 bases of the junction left unmatched. CDR3 in amino acids: CASSRNRGLSTGELFF. As DNA, the CDR3 is TGCGCCAGCAGTCGAAACCGGGGACTATCAACCGGGGAGCTGTTTTTT.

This rearrangement joins TRBV6-5 to TRBJ1-4, with D tentatively TRBD1 (6 bases). V lost 4 bases and J 0 bases, leaving 12 bases between the germline ends. The CDR3 contains 16 residues. Germline CDR1 and CDR2: MNHEY and SVGAGI. The CDR3 region is CASSSSQGSTNEKLFF. The CDR3 bases are TGTGCCAGCAGTTCCTCACAGGGTTCAACTAATGAAAAACTGTTTTTT.

This clone came up a few times. This chain links TRBV6-5 with TRBJ2-7; 11 positions agree with TRBD2. The junction had 4 bases not matched to a gene; V was cut back by 0 bases and J by 6 bases. CDR1 is MNHEY and CDR2 is SVGAGI in the germline V gene. The CDR3 has 15 residues. Here the CDR3 reads CASSYSSGGASEQYF. For the CDR3, the DNA is TGTGCCAGCAGTTACTCTAGCGGGGGGGCCAGCGAGCAGTACTTC.

The chain uses TRBV28 and TRBJ1-1; D not certain. The CDR3 length is 10 residues. The ends were cut back, 3 bases at V and 7 bases at J, with 3 bases in the middle. The germline gives CDR1 MDHEN, CDR2 SYDVKM. CDR3 amino acids: CASSFGEAFF. As DNA, the CDR3 is TGTGCCAGCAGTTTCGGTGAAGCTTTCTTT. The entire variable domain, with the rest obtained from reference TRBV28 and TRBJ1-1, is as follows: DVKVTQSSRYLVKRTGEKVFLECVQDMDHENMFWYRQDPGLGLRLIYFSYDVKMKEKGDIPEGYSVSREKKERFSLILESASTNQTSMYLCASSFGEAFFGQGTRLTVV.

A single count supports this clone. The chain carries TRBV5-6 and TRBJ2-7, with 9 bases matching TRBD2. This CDR3 spans 15 amino acids. Per the germline V gene, CDR1 is SGHDT and CDR2 is YYEEEE. The J segment lost 2 bases and the V segment lost 0 bases, leaving 3 bases of the junction unmatched. The CDR3 DNA is TGTGCCAGCAGCTTGGTGCCTAGCGGGGCCTACGAGCAGTACTTC. It codes for CASSLVPSGAYEQYF.

The J gene is TRBJ1-1, the V gene TRBV19, with D tentatively TRBD1 (6 bases). The CDR3 spans 16 residues. Trimming removed 7 bases at V and 0 bases at J, with 18 bases between. Germline-derived CDR1 and CDR2 are LNHDA and SQIVND (reference sequence). This CDR3 reads CASTRITGAMNTEAFF. The CDR3 bases are TGTGCCAGTACGCGAATTACGGGGGCAATGAACACTGAAGCTTTCTTT.

This sequence joins TRBV9 and TRBJ2-1, with no clear D. This CDR3 is built from 15 residues. V lost 0 bases, J lost 4 bases, and 11 bases lay in between. CDR1 and CDR2 (germline): SGDLS, YYNGEE. The CDR3 nucleotides read TGTGCCAGCAGCGTAGTAGGTGAGCTGTACAATGAGCAGTTCTTC. Its translation is CASSVVGELYNEQFF.

The V gene is TRBV10-3, the J gene TRBJ1-1; D gene ambiguous. The CDR3 spans 16 residues. V lost 4 bases and J lost 0, with 15 bases in between. Germline-derived CDR1 and CDR2 are ENHRY and SYGVKD. CDR3 protein: CAISGGGGNMNTEAFF. CDR3 sequence (DNA): TGTGCCATCAGTGGAGGAGGAGGGAATATGAACACTGAAGCTTTCTTT.

The chain couples TRBV19 to TRBJ2-7; 9 bases are a match to TRBD1. Germline lookup yields CDR1 LNHDA and CDR2 SQIVND (reference sequence). V lost 5 bases to trimming and J lost 1 base; unmatched junction nucleotides: 9. There are 16 residues in the CDR3. The CDR3 DNA sequence: TGTGCCAGTAGTCCCCGGGGACAGGGCGGTTCCTACGAGCAGTACTTC. Its translation: CASSPRGQGGSYEQYF.

The rearrangement uses TRBV28 and TRBJ2-7; D is perhaps TRBD1 or TRBD2 (5 bases each). The germline V gene has CDR1 MDHEN and CDR2 SYDVKM. With 7 bases removed from V and 6 bases from J, the gap between germline ends came to 10 bases. CDR3 length: 11 amino acids. Written as DNA, the CDR3 is TGTGCCAGCAAAAGTGGGGGCGAGCAGTACTTC. Protein sequence: CASKSGGEQYF.

This chain links TRBV7-3 with TRBJ1-6; no clear D gene. The CDR3 is made up of 15 amino acids. With 2 bases removed from V and 5 bases from J, the gap between germline ends came to 10 bases. From germline, CDR1 is SGHTA and CDR2 FQGTGA. The CDR3 sequence: CASSLSGSNNSPLHF. In DNA form, the CDR3 reads TGTGCCAGCAGCTTATCGGGATCGAATAATTCACCCCTCCACTTT.

The chain carries TRBV28 and TRBJ2-1; D gene unclear. The ends were cut back, 2 bases at V and 7 bases at J, with 12 bases in the middle. Germline V gene sequence: CDR1 MDHEN, CDR2 SYDVKM. The CDR3 contains 14 residues. The CDR3 nucleotides are TGTGCCAGCAGTTTAGTACGGGTTGGGAATGAGCAGTTCTTC. This gives the protein CASSLVRVGNEQFF.

The chain joins TRBV14 to TRBJ1-6, with D hard to call. This CDR3 is built from 16 residues. Germline CDR1 and CDR2: SGHDN and FVKESK. V lost 4 bases and J 3 bases, leaving 13 bases between the germline ends. The CDR3 region has the DNA TGTGCCAGCAGCCGCGGCCGGACGGACTATAATTCACCCCTCCACTTT. This translates into CASSRGRTDYNSPLHF.